This T cell receptor (beta chain) was observed in a study of chemoradiotherapy in HPV16-positive cancers. Remarks on this clone: Its specificity is unknown.

The repertoire was sequenced with immunoSEQ multiplex PCR; TCRdb's copy has only in-frame clones and lacks some. The sample contains about 4,200 clones, approximately 84% of which appear only once. The CDR3 has 15 amino acids. Germline values: CDR1 SEHNR, CDR2 FQNEAQ (reference sequence). Losses at the gene ends were 5 bases for V and 2 bases for J; bases not matched to a gene: 6. Study findings and constraints: Candidate HPV-specific clones and E7-related TCR motifs grew in tumor during treatment.

This clonotype originated in a human donor with HPV-associated anogenital cancer. Sample: tumor tissue, taken from a patient who underwent chemoradiotherapy. This sequence joins TRBV7-9 and TRBJ2-7; the match to TRBD1 covers 10 bases. The CDR3 DNA sequence: TGTGCCAGCAGCAGGGGGGGGACAGGGGCCTACGAGCAGTACTTC. This sequence encodes CASSRGGTGAYEQYF.